This entry lists 5 T cell receptor beta chains sequenced from one sample in a study of technical replicates of blood from several donors. The data were produced by immunoSEQ multiplex PCR, yet TCRdb's version contains in-frame clones alone and is incomplete. Here the sample spans around 58,000 clones, roughly 86% being singletons. Material: PBMCs. The receptors derive from a human donor in good health. Some clones in this sample may be carry-over from other donors' samples.

This clone was recorded once. This chain connects TRBV9 to TRBJ1-5; 9 bases are shared with TRBD1. The CDR3 sequence is 13 residues long. V lost 3 bases, J lost 8 bases, and 3 bases stayed unmatched. Germline loops: CDR1 SGDLS, CDR2 YYNGEE. This chain's CDR3 is CASSEGQGEPQHF. In DNA, the CDR3 is TGTGCCAGCAGCGAGGGACAGGGTGAGCCCCAGCATTTT.

This clone was detected once. The chain combines TRBV19 with TRBJ1-4; no definite D call. The V and J ends lost 5 bases and 5 bases respectively, with 9 bases between them. CDR1 and CDR2 (germline): LNHDA, SQIVND (reference sequence). There are 13 residues in the CDR3. CDR3 sequence (DNA): TGTGCCAGTAGTGAGTCCAGGAATGAAAAACTGTTTTTT. It codes for CASSESRNEKLFF.

This chain links TRBV6-1 with TRBJ1-5; D may be TRBD1 (5 bases). The CDR3 covers 13 residues. Trimming removed 8 bases from V and 2 bases from J, with 10 bases in between. CDR1 MNHNS and CDR2 SASEGT come from the germline V gene. The DNA of the CDR3 is TGTGCCAGCCACAGGTCGGGCAATCAGCCCCAGCATTTT. This codes for CASHRSGNQPQHF.

This clone has only a few counts. The chain has TRBV4-2 and TRBJ2-1; no firm D call. Trimming shortened V by 0 bases and J by 3 bases, and 9 bases separated the two germline ends. Per germline, CDR1 LGHNA and CDR2 YNFKEQ. The CDR3 runs 15 residues. The CDR3: CASSQEKLHYNEQFF. CDR3 in DNA: TGTGCCAGCAGCCAAGAGAAACTACACTACAATGAGCAGTTCTTC.

This sequence joins TRBV29-1 and TRBJ2-1; 8 bases are a match to TRBD1. The germline gives CDR1 SQVTM, CDR2 ANQGSEA. The V segment lost 6 bases and the J segment 7 bases; nucleotides outside the gene matches: 11. The CDR3 sequence is 14 residues long. CDR3 sequence (DNA): TGCAGCGTGACCACAGGGGGGATGAGGAATGAGCAGTTCTTC. Amino acids: CSVTTGGMRNEQFF.